This T cell receptor (beta chain) was identified during a study of tumor-infiltrating lymphocytes in primary liver carcinoma. Study-wide results and caveats: Pairs of tumor regions overlapped more than tumor-adjacent and tumor-blood pairs did.

A constant-region primer primed TCR beta cDNA synthesis from about 550 ng of total RNA. Three rounds of nested multiplex PCR with slightly modified ARM-PCR produced TCR beta libraries. Both of the initial two PCR rounds ran for 10 cycles and employed TRBV1-TRBV30 forward primers alongside a C-beta reverse primer. TCRdb fed the multiplex PCR reads into MiXCR, producing one record per CDR3 protein. In the table there are 65,000 to 80,000 distinct CDR3 sequences, roughly three quarters of which are singletons. The CDR3 has 14 amino acids. Trimming shortened V by 1 base and J by 1 base, and 4 bases separated the two germline ends. Germline V gene sequence: CDR1 SEHNR, CDR2 FQNEAQ (reference sequence). Starting material for RNA and DNA co-extraction consisted of about 20-32 mg of unsorted bulk tissue. This clonotype qualifies as medium-sized. Its antigen is not identified.

The rearrangement joins TRBV7-9 to TRBJ2-2; D uncertain. The specimen sequenced was liver tumor tissue from sampling region 4. The subset denotes: tumor region T4, right-lateral pole. The receptor was isolated from a man aged 40-49 years with primary liver carcinoma and hepatitis B virus infection. CDR3 amino acids: CASSLEVNTGELFF. The CDR3 DNA follows: TGTGCCAGCAGCTTAGAAGTGAACACCGGGGAGCTGTTTTTT. Filled out from reference TRBV7-9 and TRBJ2-2, the complete variable domain reads DTGVSQNPRHKITKRGQNVTFRCDPISEHNRLYWYRQTLGQGPEFLTYFQNEAQLEKSRLLSDRFSAERPKGSFSTLEIQRTEQGDSAMYLCASSLEVNTGELFFGEGSRLTVL.